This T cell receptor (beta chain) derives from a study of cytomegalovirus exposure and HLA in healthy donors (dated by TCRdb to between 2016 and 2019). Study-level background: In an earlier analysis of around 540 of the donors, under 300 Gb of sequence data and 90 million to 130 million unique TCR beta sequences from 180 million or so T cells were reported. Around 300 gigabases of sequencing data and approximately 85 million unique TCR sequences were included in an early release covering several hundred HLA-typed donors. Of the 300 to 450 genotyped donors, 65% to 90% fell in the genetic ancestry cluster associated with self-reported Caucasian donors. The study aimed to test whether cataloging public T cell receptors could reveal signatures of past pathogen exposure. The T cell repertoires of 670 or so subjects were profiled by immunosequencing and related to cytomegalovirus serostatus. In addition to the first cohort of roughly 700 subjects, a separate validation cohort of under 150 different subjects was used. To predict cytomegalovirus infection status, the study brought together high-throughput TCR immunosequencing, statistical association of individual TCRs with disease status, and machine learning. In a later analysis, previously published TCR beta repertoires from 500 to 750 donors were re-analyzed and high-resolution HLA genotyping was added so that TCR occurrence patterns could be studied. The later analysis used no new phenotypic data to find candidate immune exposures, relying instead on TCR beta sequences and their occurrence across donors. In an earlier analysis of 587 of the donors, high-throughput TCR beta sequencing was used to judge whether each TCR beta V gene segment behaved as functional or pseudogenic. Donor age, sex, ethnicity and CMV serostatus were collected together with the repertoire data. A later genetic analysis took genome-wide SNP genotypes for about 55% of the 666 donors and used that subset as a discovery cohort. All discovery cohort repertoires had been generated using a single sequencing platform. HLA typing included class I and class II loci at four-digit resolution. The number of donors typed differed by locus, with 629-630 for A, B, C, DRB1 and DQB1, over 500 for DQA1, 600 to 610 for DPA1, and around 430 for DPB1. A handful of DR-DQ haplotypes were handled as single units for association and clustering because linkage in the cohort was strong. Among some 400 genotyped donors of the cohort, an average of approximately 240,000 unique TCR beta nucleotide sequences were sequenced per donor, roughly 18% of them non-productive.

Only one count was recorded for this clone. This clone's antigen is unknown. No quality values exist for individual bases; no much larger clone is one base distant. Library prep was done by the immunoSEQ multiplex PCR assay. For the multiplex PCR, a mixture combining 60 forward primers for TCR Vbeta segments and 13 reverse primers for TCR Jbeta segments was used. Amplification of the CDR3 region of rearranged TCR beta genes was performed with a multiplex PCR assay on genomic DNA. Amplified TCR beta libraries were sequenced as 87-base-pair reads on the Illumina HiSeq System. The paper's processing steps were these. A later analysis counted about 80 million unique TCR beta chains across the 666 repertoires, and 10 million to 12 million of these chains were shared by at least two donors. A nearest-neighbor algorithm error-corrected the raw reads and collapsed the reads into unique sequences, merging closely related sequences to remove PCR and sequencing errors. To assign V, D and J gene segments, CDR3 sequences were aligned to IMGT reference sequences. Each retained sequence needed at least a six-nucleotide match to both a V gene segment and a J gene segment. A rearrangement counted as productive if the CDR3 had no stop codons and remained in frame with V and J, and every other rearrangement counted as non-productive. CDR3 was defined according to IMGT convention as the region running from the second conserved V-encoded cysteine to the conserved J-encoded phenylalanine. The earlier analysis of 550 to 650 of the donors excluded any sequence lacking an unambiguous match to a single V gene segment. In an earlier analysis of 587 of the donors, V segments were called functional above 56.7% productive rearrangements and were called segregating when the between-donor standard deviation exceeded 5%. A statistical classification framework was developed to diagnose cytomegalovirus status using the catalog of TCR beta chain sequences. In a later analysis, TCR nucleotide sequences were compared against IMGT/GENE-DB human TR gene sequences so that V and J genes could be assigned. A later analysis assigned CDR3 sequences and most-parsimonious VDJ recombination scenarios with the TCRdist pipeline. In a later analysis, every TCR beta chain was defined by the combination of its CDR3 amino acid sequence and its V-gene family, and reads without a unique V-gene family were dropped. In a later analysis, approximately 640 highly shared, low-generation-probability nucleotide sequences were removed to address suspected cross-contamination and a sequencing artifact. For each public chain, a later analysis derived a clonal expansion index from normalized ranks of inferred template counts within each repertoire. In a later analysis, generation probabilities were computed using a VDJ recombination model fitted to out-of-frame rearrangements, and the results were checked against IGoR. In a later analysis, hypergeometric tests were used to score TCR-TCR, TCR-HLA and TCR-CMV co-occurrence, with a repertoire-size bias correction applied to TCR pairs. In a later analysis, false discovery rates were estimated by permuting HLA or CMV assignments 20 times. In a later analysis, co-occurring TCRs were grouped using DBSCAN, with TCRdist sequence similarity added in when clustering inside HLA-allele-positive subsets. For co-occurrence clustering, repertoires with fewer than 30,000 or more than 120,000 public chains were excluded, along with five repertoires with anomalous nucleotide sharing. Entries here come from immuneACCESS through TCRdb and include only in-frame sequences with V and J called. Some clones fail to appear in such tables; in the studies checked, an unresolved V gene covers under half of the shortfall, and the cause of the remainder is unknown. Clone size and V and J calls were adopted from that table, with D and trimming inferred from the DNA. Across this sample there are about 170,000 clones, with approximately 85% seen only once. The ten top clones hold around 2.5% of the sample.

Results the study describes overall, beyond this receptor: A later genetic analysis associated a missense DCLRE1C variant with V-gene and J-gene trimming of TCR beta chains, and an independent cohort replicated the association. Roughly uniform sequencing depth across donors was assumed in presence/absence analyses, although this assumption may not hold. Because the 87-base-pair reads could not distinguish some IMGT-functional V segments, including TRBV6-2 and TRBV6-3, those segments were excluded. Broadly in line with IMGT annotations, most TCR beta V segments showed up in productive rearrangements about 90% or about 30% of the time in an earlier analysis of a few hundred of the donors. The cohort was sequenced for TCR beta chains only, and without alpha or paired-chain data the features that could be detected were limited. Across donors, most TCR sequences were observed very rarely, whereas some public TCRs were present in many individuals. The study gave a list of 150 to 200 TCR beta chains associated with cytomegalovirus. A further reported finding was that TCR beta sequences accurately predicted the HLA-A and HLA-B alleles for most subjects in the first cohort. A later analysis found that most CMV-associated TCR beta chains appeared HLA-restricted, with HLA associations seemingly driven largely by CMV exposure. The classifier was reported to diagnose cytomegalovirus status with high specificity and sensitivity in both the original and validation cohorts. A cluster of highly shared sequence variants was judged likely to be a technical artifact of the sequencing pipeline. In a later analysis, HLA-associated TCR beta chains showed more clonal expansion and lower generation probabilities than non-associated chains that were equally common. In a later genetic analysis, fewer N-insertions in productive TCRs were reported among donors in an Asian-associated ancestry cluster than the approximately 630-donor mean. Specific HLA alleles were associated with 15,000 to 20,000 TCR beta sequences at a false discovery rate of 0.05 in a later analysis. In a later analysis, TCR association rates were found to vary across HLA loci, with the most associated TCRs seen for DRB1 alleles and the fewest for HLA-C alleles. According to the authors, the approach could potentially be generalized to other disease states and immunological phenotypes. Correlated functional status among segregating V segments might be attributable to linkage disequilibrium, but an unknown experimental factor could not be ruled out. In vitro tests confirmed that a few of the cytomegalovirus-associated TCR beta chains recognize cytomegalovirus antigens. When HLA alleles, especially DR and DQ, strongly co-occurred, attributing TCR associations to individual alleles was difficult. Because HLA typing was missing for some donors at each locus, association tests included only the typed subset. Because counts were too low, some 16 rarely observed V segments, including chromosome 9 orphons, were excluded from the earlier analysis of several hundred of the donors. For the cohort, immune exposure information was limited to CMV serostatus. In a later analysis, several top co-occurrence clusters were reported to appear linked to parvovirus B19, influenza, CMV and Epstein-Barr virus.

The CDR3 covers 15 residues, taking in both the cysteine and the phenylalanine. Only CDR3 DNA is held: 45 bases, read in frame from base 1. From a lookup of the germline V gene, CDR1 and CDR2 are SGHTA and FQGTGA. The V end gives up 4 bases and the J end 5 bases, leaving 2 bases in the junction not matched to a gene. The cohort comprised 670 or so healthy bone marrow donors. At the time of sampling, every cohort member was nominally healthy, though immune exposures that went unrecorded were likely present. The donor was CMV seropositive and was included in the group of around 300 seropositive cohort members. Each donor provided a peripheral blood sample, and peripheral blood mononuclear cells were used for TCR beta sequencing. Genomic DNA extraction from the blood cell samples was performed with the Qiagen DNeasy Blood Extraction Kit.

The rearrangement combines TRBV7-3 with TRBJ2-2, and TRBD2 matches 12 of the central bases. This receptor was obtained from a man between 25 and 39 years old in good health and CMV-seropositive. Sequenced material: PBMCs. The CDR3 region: CASSSGLAGTGELFF. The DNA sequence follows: TGTGCCAGCAGCTCAGGACTAGCGGGAACCGGGGAGCTGTTTTTT. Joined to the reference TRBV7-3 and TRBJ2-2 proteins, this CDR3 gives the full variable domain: GAGVSQTPSNKVTEKGKYVELRCDPISGHTALYWYRQSLGQGPEFLIYFQGTGAADDSGLPNDRFFAVRPEGSVSTLKIQRTERGDSAVYLCASSSGLAGTGELFFGEGSRLTVL.